The 9 T cell receptor beta chains in this list originate from one sample, sequenced in a study of blood T cell repertoires in COVID-19. Profiled with immunoSEQ multiplex PCR; TCRdb holds only in-frame clones, not every one. The table includes over 100,000 clones, about 72% detected once. Material: peripheral blood. These receptors originate from a man in his sixties with active or convalescent COVID-19.

The CDR3 sequence: CATSTKASGRYEQFF. The CDR3, as DNA: TGTGCCACCAGTACCAAGGCTAGCGGGAGGTATGAGCAGTTCTTC. This rearrangement joins TRBV24-1 to TRBJ2-1; 11 bases line up with TRBD2. The CDR3 has 15 amino acids. V trimming: 6 bases; J trimming: 8 bases; junction bases outside the gene matches: 8. Germline V gives CDR1 KGHDR, CDR2 SFDVKD.

The chain couples TRBV2 to TRBJ1-1; 7 bases line up with TRBD1. This CDR3 contains 15 residues. V dropped 6 bases and J dropped 1; count of bases not matched to a gene: 8. Germline V gene sequence: CDR1 SNHLY, CDR2 FYNNEI. CDR3 residues: CASRTTDRANTEAFF. The CDR3 nucleotides are TGTGCCAGCAGGACGACAGACAGGGCGAACACTGAAGCTTTCTTT.

This clone came up many times. The chain recombines TRBV6-1 with TRBJ1-5, with no clear D. This CDR3 contains 14 residues. The germline V gene has CDR1 MNHNS and CDR2 SASEGT. The V and J ends lost 1 base and 1 base respectively, with 5 bases between them. The CDR3 nucleotides are TGTGCCAGCAGTGAAGTTCCGAGCAATCAGCCCCAGCATTTT. Encoded protein: CASSEVPSNQPQHF.

The chain employs TRBV29-1 and TRBJ1-1, with D perhaps matching TRBD1 (5 bases). The CDR3 totals 11 residues. V lost 5 bases and J lost 8, with 12 bases in between. In germline, CDR1 is SQVTM, CDR2 ANQGSEA. This chain's CDR3 is CSVLGPREAFF. In nucleotides, the CDR3 is TGCAGCGTTTTGGGGCCCAGGGAAGCTTTCTTT.

This clone was counted a few times. The chain combines TRBV11-3 with TRBJ2-1; 10 bases map to TRBD2. The ends lost 0 bases at V and 5 bases at J; junction bases unmatched: 7. This CDR3 has 17 residues. Germline V CDR1 and CDR2: SGHNT, YENEEA. CDR3 DNA: TGTGCCAGCAGCTTAGATAGGCTAGCGGGGGTGAACAATGAGCAGTTCTTC. Its protein is CASSLDRLAGVNNEQFF.

This chain connects TRBV19 to TRBJ1-4, with D possibly matching TRBD1 (6 bases). Trimming left V 5 bases short and J 8 bases short, with 18 bases between. Germline V gives CDR1 LNHDA, CDR2 SQIVND (reference sequence). The CDR3 length is 15 residues. CDR3: CASSAWQGTGEKLFF. CDR3 sequence (DNA): TGTGCCAGTAGTGCCTGGCAGGGGACGGGGGAAAAACTGTTTTTT.

The gene calls are TRBV30 and TRBJ2-1, with 8 bases matching TRBD2. CDR3 size: 16 residues. J gave up 7 bases and V 0 bases, and 11 bases lay outside the gene matches. In germline, CDR1 is GTSNPN, CDR2 SVGIG (reference sequence). CDR3 sequence reads: CAWSVVGSGRKNEQFF. The DNA of the CDR3 is TGTGCCTGGAGTGTAGTCGGGAGCGGGAGAAAGAATGAGCAGTTCTTC.

V gene TRBV9 combines with J gene TRBJ1-5; D uncertain. The CDR3 has 17 amino acids. Germline loops: CDR1 SGDLS, CDR2 YYNGEE. V was clipped by 7 bases and J by 2 bases, with 22 bases between them. The CDR3, as DNA: TGTGCCAGCGGAGGCCTAGAGTCCCAGAGGGGCAATCAGCCCCAGCATTTT. The encoded protein is CASGGLESQRGNQPQHF.

This clone appeared a few times. The rearrangement joins TRBV4-1 to TRBJ2-7; D gene unclear. The CDR3 is 14 residues long. Germline V gene data show CDR1 as MGHRA and CDR2 as YSYEKL. V lost 4 bases to trimming and J lost 4 bases, with 14 bases between them. The CDR3: CASSPKTGRYEQYF. The CDR3 coding sequence is TGCGCCAGCAGCCCAAAGACGGGTCGATACGAGCAGTACTTC.